Presented here are 28 T cell receptor beta chains from one specimen sequenced in a study of preoperative IRX-2 immunotherapy in early breast cancer. Treatment noted: preoperative locoregional IRX-2 cytokine immunotherapy. Profiling relied on immunoSEQ multiplex PCR, and the TCRdb table lists in-frame clones only, not all of them. This sample carries 25,000 to 30,000 clones, 90% of them seen once, and the ten largest clones take around a tenth. This sample was taken from a patient treated with IRX-2 immunotherapy. The source is a human donor with breast cancer.

The rearrangement uses TRBV2 and TRBJ2-7; possible D gene TRBD1, 5 bases. This CDR3 has 12 amino acids. Germline CDR1 and CDR2: SNHLY and FYNNEI. Between the trimmed V and J ends, which lost 6 bases and 6 bases, there was a span of 12 bases. CDR3 amino acids: CASSARAGEQYF. The DNA for the CDR3 is TGTGCCAGCAGCGCCAGGGCTGGCGAGCAGTACTTC.

This chain uses TRBV6-1 with TRBJ2-3; no reliable D call. This CDR3 comprises 15 residues. Germline CDR1 and CDR2: MNHNS and SASEGT. Trimming stripped 7 bases from V and 2 bases from J, with 16 bases between. CDR3 in DNA: TGTGCCAGCAAGACCACACGGTATCCCACAGATACGCAGTATTTT. Its translation: CASKTTRYPTDTQYF.

The chain employs TRBV7-2 and TRBJ2-5; perhaps TRBD2 as D (6 bases). V was clipped by 0 bases and J by 4 bases, with 12 bases between them. This CDR3 has 15 amino acids. The germline V gene has CDR1 SGHTA and CDR2 FQGNSA. CDR3 in DNA: TGTGCCAGCAGCTTAGCGGGGGGTTCGGGAGAGACCCAGTACTTC. Protein: CASSLAGGSGETQYF. Together with reference TRBV7-2 and TRBJ2-5, the CDR3 gives the full variable domain: GAGVSQSPSNKVTEKGKDVELRCDPISGHTALYWYRQSLGQGLEFLIYFQGNSAPDKSGLPSDRFSAERTGGSVSTLTIQRTQQEDSAVYLCASSLAGGSGETQYFGPGTRLLVL.

Concerning this clone itself: One junction end does not reproduce the germline sequence, and a read error may be involved. The chain carries TRBV5-1 and TRBJ2-1, with D possibly TRBD2 on 5 matching bases. Germline values: CDR1 SGHRS, CDR2 YFSETQ. This CDR3 region has 15 residues. The CDR3 DNA follows: TGCGCCAGCGGAATAGCGCCCAGCTCCTACAATGGGCAGTTCTTC. Translation gives CASGIAPSSYNGQFF.

V gene TRBV4-1 combines with J gene TRBJ1-2; unclear D gene. CDR1 is MGHRA and CDR2 is YSYEKL in the germline V gene. V shed 4 bases and J shed 2 bases, with 11 bases lying between them. The CDR3 is made up of 14 amino acids. The CDR3 sequence is CASSRRTENYGYTF. CDR3 DNA: TGCGCCAGCAGCCGAAGGACGGAAAACTATGGCTACACCTTC.

This clone occurred once. The chain combines TRBV7-2 with TRBJ2-3; possibly TRBD1 for D (5 bases). Germline-derived CDR1 and CDR2 are SGHTA and FQGNSA. CDR3 size: 12 residues. Trimming removed 6 bases at V and 4 bases at J, with 8 bases between. The CDR3 DNA reads as TGTGCCAGCAGTCAGGGCGCAGATACGCAGTATTTT. It specifies CASSQGADTQYF.

The CDR3 region has the DNA TGCAGCGTTGAAATAGGGGTCGGGAACACCATATATTTT. Protein product: CSVEIGVGNTIYF. This sequence joins TRBV29-1 and TRBJ1-3, with D tentatively TRBD1 (5 bases). The V end lost 2 bases, the J end lost 7 bases, and 12 bases lay between the germline ends. Germline loops: CDR1 SQVTM, CDR2 ANQGSEA. The CDR3 has 13 amino acids.

The chain is built from TRBV25-1 and TRBJ1-5, with D perhaps TRBD1 (5 bases). This CDR3 contains 13 residues. Germline values: CDR1 MGHDK, CDR2 SYGVNS. V was cut by 3 bases and J by 2 bases, with 5 bases left in between. CDR3 sequence (DNA): TGTGCCAGCAGTGACAGGGGCAATCAGCCCCAGCATTTT. It specifies CASSDRGNQPQHF.

The chain couples TRBV5-6 to TRBJ1-2, with 7 nucleotides matching TRBD1. Germline CDR1 SGHDT, CDR2 YYEEEE. The length of the CDR3 is 14 residues. V lost 0 bases and J lost 8; bases outside the gene matches: 7. This CDR3 reads CASSLVGGTEGYTF. The DNA of the CDR3 is TGTGCCAGCAGCTTGGTCGGCGGGACAGAAGGCTACACCTTC.

The rearrangement links TRBV11-2 to TRBJ2-7; D possibly corresponds to TRBD1 (5 bases). Trimming pared 3 bases from V and 0 bases from J, leaving 9 bases between. Germline assignment: CDR1 SGHAT and CDR2 FQNNGV. The CDR3 length is 14 residues. The CDR3 spells CASSFRQSSYEQYF. The CDR3 DNA follows: TGTGCCAGCAGCTTCAGACAGAGCTCCTACGAGCAGTACTTC.

Only one count was recorded for this clone. The rearrangement links TRBV6-1 to TRBJ1-5; no clear D gene. Germline V gives CDR1 MNHNS, CDR2 SASEGT. Trimming removed 5 bases at V and 4 bases at J, with 3 bases between. The CDR3 runs to 11 residues. The CDR3 here is CASSQNQPQHF. The CDR3 bases are TGTGCCAGCAGTCAAAATCAGCCCCAGCATTTT.

This clone was counted a few times. This chain links TRBV7-9 with TRBJ1-2; 8 bases are a match to TRBD1. The V and J ends lost 7 bases and 5 bases, in that order; junction bases with no gene match: 18. Per the germline V gene, CDR1 is SEHNR and CDR2 is FQNEAQ (reference sequence). The CDR3 sequence is 17 residues long. CDR3 residues: CASTQWGADRGGYGYTF. Written as DNA, the CDR3 is TGTGCCAGCACCCAGTGGGGGGCTGACAGGGGTGGGTATGGCTACACCTTC.

This clone was recorded only once. The gene calls are TRBV19 and TRBJ1-4; maybe TRBD1 (5 bases). The CDR3 extends over 15 amino acids. CDR1 and CDR2 (germline): LNHDA, SQIVND (reference sequence). The V end was cut by 4 bases, the J end by 7 bases, with 16 bases between. DNA of the CDR3: TGTGCCAGTAGTACAACGGGACTCCTGACTGAAAAACTGTTTTTT. Protein sequence: CASSTTGLLTEKLFF.

V and J are TRBV5-8 and TRBJ2-2; 8 bases align to TRBD1. Germline V gene data show CDR1 as SGHTS and CDR2 as YDEGEE. V shed 2 bases and J 9 bases; nucleotides not matched to a gene: 9. The CDR3 runs to 15 residues. CDR3 amino acids: CASSLRDRGSRELFF. DNA for the CDR3: TGTGCCAGCAGCTTACGAGACAGGGGATCCAGGGAGCTGTTTTTT.

The chain couples TRBV13 to TRBJ2-3, with D possibly TRBD1 on 6 matching bases. The V gene's germline CDR1 is PRHDT and CDR2 FYEKMQ (reference sequence). V lost 5 bases and J lost 4, with 16 bases in between. The CDR3 totals 15 residues. The CDR3 DNA is TGTGCCAGCAGCCTCCGGACAGCTCAGTCAGATACGCAGTATTTT. Translating it yields CASSLRTAQSDTQYF.

The gene calls are TRBV10-3 and TRBJ1-1; 9 nucleotides align to TRBD1. The J segment lost 6 bases and the V segment lost 3 bases, leaving 8 bases of the junction unmatched. The CDR3 has 15 amino acids. CDR1 and CDR2 from the germline V gene are ENHRY and SYGVKD. CDR3 sequence (DNA): TGTGCCATCAGTGATCCCGGACAGGGGCGGCCTGAAGCTTTCTTT. Its protein product is CAISDPGQGRPEAFF.

The chain uses TRBV7-2 and TRBJ1-1; no firm D call. Germline V gives CDR1 SGHTA, CDR2 FQGNSA. Trimming shortened V by 5 bases and J by 2 bases, and 9 bases separated the two germline ends. The CDR3 consists of 13 residues. DNA for the CDR3: TGTGCCAGCAGCCCCTTGTCCAACACTGAAGCTTTCTTT. Translation: CASSPLSNTEAFF. Using reference TRBV7-2 and TRBJ1-1 for the parts outside the CDR3, the full variable domain is GAGVSQSPSNKVTEKGKDVELRCDPISGHTALYWYRQSLGQGLEFLIYFQGNSAPDKSGLPSDRFSAERTGGSVSTLTIQRTQQEDSAVYLCASSPLSNTEAFFGQGTRLTVV.

This chain links TRBV7-8 with TRBJ1-5; D might be TRBD1 (6 bases). The V end was cut by 0 bases, the J end by 6 bases, with 12 bases between. Looked up from germline, CDR1 is SGHVS and CDR2 is FQNEAQ. The CDR3 is made up of 15 amino acids. The CDR3 bases are TGTGCCAGCAGCTTAGCTGCAGGGGCCGGTCAGCCCCAGCATTTT. It encodes CASSLAAGAGQPQHF.

The chain employs TRBV7-2 and TRBJ2-7; D gene ambiguous. Germline V gene data show CDR1 as SGHTA and CDR2 as FQGNSA. The V end lost 2 bases, the J end lost 7 bases, and 6 bases lay between the germline ends. CDR3 size: 11 residues. CDR3 nucleotide sequence: TGTGCCAGCAGCTTAAATCGGGAGCAGTACTTC. It encodes CASSLNREQYF. Full variable domain (missing parts from reference TRBV7-2 and TRBJ2-7): GAGVSQSPSNKVTEKGKDVELRCDPISGHTALYWYRQSLGQGLEFLIYFQGNSAPDKSGLPSDRFSAERTGGSVSTLTIQRTQQEDSAVYLCASSLNREQYFGPGTRLTVT.

CDR3 DNA: TGTGCCAGCAGCGTCCAGGCAGATACGCAGTATTTT. Amino acids: CASSVQADTQYF. The V and J genes are TRBV2 and TRBJ2-3, with no clear D. The germline CDR1 and CDR2 sequences are SNHLY and FYNNEI. Trimming pared 6 bases from V and 4 bases from J, leaving 8 bases between. This CDR3 is 12 amino acids long.

The chain has TRBV5-3 and TRBJ1-4, with D possibly TRBD1 on 5 matching bases. TRBV5-3 is placed among ORFs of uncertain function. This CDR3 spans 15 amino acids. The germline V and J ends were trimmed by 4 bases and 0 bases, with 10 bases remaining between them. The CDR3 here is CARSIQTATNEKLFF. In nucleotides, the CDR3 is TGTGCCAGAAGCATCCAGACAGCAACTAATGAAAAACTGTTTTTT.

The genes are TRBV14 and TRBJ2-7; tentatively, D is TRBD1 or TRBD2 (5 bases each). Germline V gene data show CDR1 as SGHDN and CDR2 as FVKESK. The CDR3 runs 15 residues. Trimming stripped 0 bases from V and 0 bases from J, with 9 bases between. CDR3 nucleotide sequence: TGTGCCAGCAGCCAAGATTGGGGGAGCTCCTACGAGCAGTACTTC. Its protein is CASSQDWGSSYEQYF.

The rearrangement joins TRBV5-1 to TRBJ1-1; 11 bases match TRBD1. V shed 3 bases and J 4 bases; nucleotides not matched to a gene: 5. CDR1 is SGHRS and CDR2 is YFSETQ in the germline V gene. The CDR3 runs to 15 residues. The CDR3 region is CASSWVGTGGTEAFF. The DNA for the CDR3 is TGCGCCAGCAGCTGGGTGGGGACAGGGGGCACTGAAGCTTTCTTT.

V is TRBV7-8 and J is TRBJ2-1; TRBD1 aligns across 11 bases. V lost 5 bases to trimming and J lost 6 bases; unmatched junction nucleotides: 6. The CDR3 consists of 15 residues. Germline lookup yields CDR1 SGHVS and CDR2 FQNEAQ. In DNA, the CDR3 is TGTGCCAGCAGCCTCTGGGACAGGGGGATCAATGAGCAGTTCTTC. Translating gives CASSLWDRGINEQFF.

This clone was seen only once. CDR3 residues: CASSKGGRGRHTEAFF. Written as DNA, the CDR3 is TGTGCCAGCAGCAAAGGAGGCAGGGGGCGCCACACTGAAGCTTTCTTT. J is TRBJ1-1 and V is TRBV21-1; the table names TRBD1, a call not compared with the DNA. TRBV21-1 is noted as a pseudogene. The CDR3 runs to 16 residues.

This chain links TRBV5-1 with TRBJ2-5; TRBD2 agrees at 9 bases. Germline CDR1 is SGHRS and CDR2 is YFSETQ. Unmatched junction bases numbered 7, after V lost 4 bases and J lost 3 bases. This CDR3 is 15 amino acids long. The CDR3 bases are TGCGCCAGCAGCACAAGGACTAGCGCCGAAGAGACCCAGTACTTC. Translation: CASSTRTSAEETQYF.

The rearrangement links TRBV28 to TRBJ1-4, with TRBD1 identical over 7 bases. The germline V gene encodes CDR1 MDHEN and CDR2 SYDVKM. J lost 2 bases, V lost 10 bases, and 4 bases had no gene match. There are 13 residues in the CDR3. CDR3 nucleotides: TGTGCCACTTTGACAGGGACTAATGAAAAACTGTTTTTT. Residues: CATLTGTNEKLFF.

This chain uses TRBV9 with TRBJ2-3; tentatively, D is TRBD2 (7 bases). Germline V gene data show CDR1 as SGDLS and CDR2 as YYNGEE. The CDR3 covers 14 residues. Trimming took off 3 bases at V and 6 bases at J, with 14 bases between the two ends. DNA of the CDR3: TGTGCCAGCAGCGCTGTAGGGGGGGGTGATACGCAGTATTTT. This translates into CASSAVGGGDTQYF.